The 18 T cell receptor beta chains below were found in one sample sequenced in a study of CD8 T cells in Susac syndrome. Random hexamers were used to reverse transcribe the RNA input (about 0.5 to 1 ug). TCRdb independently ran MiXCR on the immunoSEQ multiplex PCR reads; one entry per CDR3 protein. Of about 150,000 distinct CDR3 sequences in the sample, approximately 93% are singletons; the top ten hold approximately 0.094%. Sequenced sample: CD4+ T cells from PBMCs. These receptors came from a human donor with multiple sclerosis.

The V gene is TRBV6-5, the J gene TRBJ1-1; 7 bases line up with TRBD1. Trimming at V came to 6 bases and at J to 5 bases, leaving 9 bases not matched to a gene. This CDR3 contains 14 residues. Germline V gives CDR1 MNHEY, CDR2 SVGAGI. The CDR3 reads CASRHDRVGTEAFF. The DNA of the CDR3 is TGTGCCAGCAGACACGACAGGGTCGGTACTGAAGCTTTCTTT.

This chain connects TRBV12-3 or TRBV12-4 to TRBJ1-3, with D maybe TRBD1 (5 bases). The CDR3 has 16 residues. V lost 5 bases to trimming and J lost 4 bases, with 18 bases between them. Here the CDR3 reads CASSPTSGRPGNTIYF. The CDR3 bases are TGTGCCAGCAGTCCCACCTCAGGGCGGCCCGGAAACACCATATATTTT.

The CDR3 sequence: CASSQDSVAGPYEQYF. The DNA of the CDR3 is TGTGCCAGCAGCCAAGATTCGGTAGCGGGGCCCTACGAGCAGTACTTC. This chain connects TRBV3-1 to TRBJ2-7, with 8 positions matching TRBD2. V shed 0 bases and J 2 bases; nucleotides not matched to a gene: 6. CDR3 size: 16 residues. Germline CDR1 reads LGHDT; CDR2 reads YNNKEL (reference sequence).

CDR3 sequence reads: CATSDTWLDEQFF. CDR3 in DNA: TGTGCCACCAGTGATACCTGGTTGGATGAGCAGTTCTTC. The V call is TRBV24-1, the J call TRBJ2-1; D is unresolved. Trimming removed 3 bases from V and 8 bases from J, with 10 bases in between. Germline V gene sequence: CDR1 KGHDR, CDR2 SFDVKD. This CDR3 has 13 residues.

The CDR3, as DNA: TGTGCCATCAACCCGGGACTAGCTGGTGAGCAGTTCTTC. As protein: CAINPGLAGEQFF. The V and J genes are TRBV10-3 and TRBJ2-1, with TRBD2 matching over 9 bases. The germline V gene encodes CDR1 ENHRY and CDR2 SYGVKD. CDR3 length equals 13 residues. Trimming removed 7 bases from V and 9 bases from J; junction bases left unmatched: 7.

The CDR3: CSAGRTDSYEQYF. In DNA form, the CDR3 reads TGCAGTGCGGGACGGACAGATTCCTACGAGCAGTACTTC. The chain links TRBV20-1 to TRBJ2-7, with D perhaps TRBD1 (6 bases). With 6 bases removed from V and 1 base from J, the gap between germline ends came to 13 bases. Germline-derived CDR1 and CDR2 are DFQATT and SNEGSKA (reference sequence). This CDR3 is 13 amino acids long.

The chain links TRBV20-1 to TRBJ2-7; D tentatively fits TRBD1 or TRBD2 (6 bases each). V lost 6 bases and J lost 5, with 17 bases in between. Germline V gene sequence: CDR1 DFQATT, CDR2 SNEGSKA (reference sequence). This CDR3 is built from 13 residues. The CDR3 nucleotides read TGCAGTGCGCCGAAACAGGGAGGAGACGAGCAGTACTTC. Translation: CSAPKQGGDEQYF.

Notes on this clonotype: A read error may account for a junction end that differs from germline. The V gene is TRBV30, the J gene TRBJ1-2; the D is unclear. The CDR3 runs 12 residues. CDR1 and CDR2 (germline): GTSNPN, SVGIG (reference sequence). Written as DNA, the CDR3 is TGTGGCTGGAGTGGAGGTCCCTATGGCTACACCTTC. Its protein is CGWSGGPYGYTF.

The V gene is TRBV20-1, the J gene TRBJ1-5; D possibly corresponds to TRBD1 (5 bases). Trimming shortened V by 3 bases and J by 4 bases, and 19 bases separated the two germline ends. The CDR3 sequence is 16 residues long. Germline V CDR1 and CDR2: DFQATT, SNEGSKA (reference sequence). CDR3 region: CSASGAEGLINQPQHF. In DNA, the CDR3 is TGCAGTGCTAGCGGGGCTGAGGGCCTCATTAATCAGCCCCAGCATTTT.

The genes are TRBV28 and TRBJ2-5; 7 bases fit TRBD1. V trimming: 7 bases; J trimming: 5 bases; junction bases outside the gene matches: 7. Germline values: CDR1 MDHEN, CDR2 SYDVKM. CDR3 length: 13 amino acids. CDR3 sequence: CASTPGGRETQYF. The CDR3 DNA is TGTGCCAGCACTCCAGGGGGTCGGGAGACCCAGTACTTC.

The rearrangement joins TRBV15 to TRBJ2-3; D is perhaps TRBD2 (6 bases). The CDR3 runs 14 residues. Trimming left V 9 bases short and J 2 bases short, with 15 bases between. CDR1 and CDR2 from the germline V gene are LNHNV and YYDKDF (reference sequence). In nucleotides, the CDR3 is TGTGCCACTCAGGAGGGCGGATCCACAGATACGCAGTATTTT. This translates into CATQEGGSTDTQYF.

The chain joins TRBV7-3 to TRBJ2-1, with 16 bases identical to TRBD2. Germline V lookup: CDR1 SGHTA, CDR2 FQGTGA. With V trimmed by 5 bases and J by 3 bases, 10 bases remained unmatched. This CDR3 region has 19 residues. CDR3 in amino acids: CASSPGTSGGVPHYNEQFF. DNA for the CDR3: TGTGCCAGCAGCCCCGGGACTAGCGGGGGGGTGCCTCACTACAATGAGCAGTTCTTC.

The CDR3 DNA is TGCGCCAGCAGCAAGGGGGACAGAAATAACTATGGCTACACCTTC. Translated: CASSKGDRNNYGYTF. The gene calls are TRBV5-1 and TRBJ1-2, with TRBD1 matching 7 bases. The CDR3 loop spans 15 amino acids. CDR1 and CDR2 (germline): SGHRS, YFSETQ. V shed 4 bases, J shed 1 base, and the junction held 7 bases outside the gene matches.

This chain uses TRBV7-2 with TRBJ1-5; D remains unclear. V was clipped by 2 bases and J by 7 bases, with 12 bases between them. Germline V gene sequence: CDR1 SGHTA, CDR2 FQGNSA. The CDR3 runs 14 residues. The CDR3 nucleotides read TGTGCCAGCAGCTTAAATAAGGGTCGGCAGCCCCAGCATTTT. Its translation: CASSLNKGRQPQHF.

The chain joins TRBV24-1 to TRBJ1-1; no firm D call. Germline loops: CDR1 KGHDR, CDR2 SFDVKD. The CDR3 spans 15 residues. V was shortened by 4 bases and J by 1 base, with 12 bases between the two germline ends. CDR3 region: CATSEGNAGNTEAFF. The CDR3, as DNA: TGTGCCACCAGTGAGGGGAACGCGGGGAACACTGAAGCTTTCTTT.

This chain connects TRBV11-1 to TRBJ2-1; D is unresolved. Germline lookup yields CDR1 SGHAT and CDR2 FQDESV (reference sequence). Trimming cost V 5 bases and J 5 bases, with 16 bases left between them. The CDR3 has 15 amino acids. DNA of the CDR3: TGTGCCAGCAGCCTCAGATTCGGCTTGAACAATGAGCAGTTCTTC. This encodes CASSLRFGLNNEQFF. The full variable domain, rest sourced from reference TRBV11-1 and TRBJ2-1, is EAEVAQSPRYKITEKSQAVAFWCDPISGHATLYWYRQILGQGPELLVQFQDESVVDDSQLPKDRFSAERLKGVDSTLKIQPAELGDSAMYLCASSLRFGLNNEQFFGPGTRLTVL.

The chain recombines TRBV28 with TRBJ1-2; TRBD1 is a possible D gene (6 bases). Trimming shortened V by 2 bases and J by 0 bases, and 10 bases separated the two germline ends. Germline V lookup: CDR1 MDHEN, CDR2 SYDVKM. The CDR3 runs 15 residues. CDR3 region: CASSLEDSANYGYTF. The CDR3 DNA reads TGTGCCAGCAGTTTAGAGGACAGCGCTAACTATGGCTACACCTTC.

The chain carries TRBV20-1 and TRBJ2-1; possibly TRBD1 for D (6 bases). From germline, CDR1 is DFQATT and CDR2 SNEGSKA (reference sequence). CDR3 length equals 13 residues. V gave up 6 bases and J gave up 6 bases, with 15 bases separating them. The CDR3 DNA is TGCAGTGCCCCGAGGGGGAGTGGCAATGAGCAGTTCTTC. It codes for CSAPRGSGNEQFF.